Shown below are 14 T cell receptor beta chains from a single sample sequenced in a study of blood T cell repertoires in COVID-19. Sequencing used immunoSEQ multiplex PCR; TCRdb keeps in-frame clones, though not all of them. The sample comprises 70,000 to 80,000 clones, about four fifths of which are singletons, and around 11% rests with the top ten. The sequenced material came from peripheral blood. The receptors were sampled from a human donor in a cohort sampled during active COVID-19.

The chain employs TRBV21-1 and TRBJ1-2; the table's D call TRBD1 went unverified against the DNA. TRBV21-1 is a documented pseudogene. The CDR3 totals 21 residues. The CDR3 loop reads CASSKALPPRAWDRRMDGYTF. The CDR3 DNA reads TGTGCCAGCAGCAAAGCGCTTCCGCCCCGAGCCTGGGACAGACGAATGGATGGCTACACCTTC.

This clone is a singleton in its sample. This chain links TRBV4-1 with TRBJ1-4; D is uncertain. From germline, CDR1 is MGHRA and CDR2 YSYEKL. The CDR3 is 15 amino acids. With 1 base removed from V and 6 bases from J, the gap between germline ends came to 12 bases. CDR3 sequence: CASSQAQALDEKLFF. In DNA, the CDR3 is TGCGCCAGCAGCCAAGCCCAGGCGCTCGATGAAAAACTGTTTTTT.

The chain has TRBV11-2 and TRBJ2-7; D uncertain. The CDR3 contains 15 residues. V dropped 1 base and J dropped 1 base, with 11 bases sitting between them. Per germline, CDR1 SGHAT and CDR2 FQNNGV. The CDR3 nucleotides are TGTGCCAGCAGCTTAGTAAGCGCGCCTTCCTACGAGCAGTACTTC. Translating gives CASSLVSAPSYEQYF.

The CDR3 is CASSPSGTSGGYNEQFF. In DNA, the CDR3 is TGCGCCAGCAGCCCATCCGGGACTAGCGGGGGATACAATGAGCAGTTCTTC. The rearrangement joins TRBV5-1 to TRBJ2-1; 14 positions agree with TRBD2. J lost 4 bases, V lost 4 bases, and 7 bases had no gene match. This CDR3 has 17 residues. Germline V gives CDR1 SGHRS, CDR2 YFSETQ.

This chain uses TRBV2 with TRBJ1-5, with TRBD1 matching 7 bases. The germline gives CDR1 SNHLY, CDR2 FYNNEI. Germline trimming cut 6 bases from V and 0 bases from J; bases unmatched to any gene: 8. The CDR3 totals 16 residues. As DNA, the CDR3 is TGTGCCAGCAGCGCCTTGACAGGGAATAGCAATCAGCCCCAGCATTTT. Amino acids: CASSALTGNSNQPQHF.

This chain joins TRBV7-3 and TRBJ2-2, with 9 bases matching TRBD2. CDR3 length equals 17 residues. V lost 1 base to trimming and J lost 2 bases; unmatched junction nucleotides: 5. Germline V gives CDR1 SGHTA, CDR2 FQGTGA. CDR3 region: CASSLMSSGTNTGELFF. The DNA of the CDR3 is TGTGCCAGCAGCTTAATGTCTAGCGGGACAAACACCGGGGAGCTGTTTTTT.

The chain is built from TRBV4-1 and TRBJ1-1; the D gene is possibly TRBD1 (5 bases). The CDR3 contains 15 residues. Germline V gene sequence: CDR1 MGHRA, CDR2 YSYEKL. V lost 1 base, J lost 5 bases, and 14 bases lay in between. As DNA, the CDR3 is TGCGCCAGCAGCCAAGTTCCCACTGGGGGGACTGAAGCTTTCTTT. It yields the protein CASSQVPTGGTEAFF.

The chain combines TRBV4-2 with TRBJ1-4; D is ambiguous. CDR1 and CDR2 from the germline V gene are LGHNA and YNFKEQ. The length of the CDR3 is 16 residues. V lost 0 bases to trimming and J lost 7 bases, with 15 bases between them. CDR3 bases: TGTGCCAGCAGCCAAGATCTAGGTCGTCGTCGTGAAAAACTGTTTTTT. Translation: CASSQDLGRRREKLFF.

This clone was seen a few times. The chain is built from TRBV4-1 and TRBJ2-1, with 9 bases that match TRBD1. There are 18 residues in the CDR3. From germline, CDR1 is MGHRA and CDR2 YSYEKL. The V gene end was trimmed by 2 bases and the J gene end by 7 bases; junction bases not matched to a gene: 15. CDR3 sequence (DNA): TGCGCCAGCAGCCAACCAATCCCGCGACAGGGGGGAGTTAATGAGCAGTTCTTC. It specifies CASSQPIPRQGGVNEQFF.

This sequence joins TRBV19 and TRBJ2-1; 10 bases line up with TRBD2. Looked up from germline, CDR1 is LNHDA and CDR2 is SQIVND (reference sequence). V was pared by 7 bases and J by 5 bases, with 5 bases of the junction left unmatched. The CDR3 contains 14 residues. The CDR3 DNA sequence: TGTGCCAGTAACCGTCTAGCGGGAGACAATGAGCAGTTCTTC. Its translation is CASNRLAGDNEQFF.

V is TRBV27 and J is TRBJ2-5, with no clear D. Germline V gene sequence: CDR1 MNHEY, CDR2 SMNVEV (reference sequence). Trimming cost V 2 bases and J 1 base, with 8 bases left between them. This CDR3 has 14 residues. Written as DNA, the CDR3 is TGTGCCAGCAGTTTAAAGAGCGCCCAAGAGACCCAGTACTTC. It codes for CASSLKSAQETQYF.

The chain joins TRBV6-5 to TRBJ2-1; 7 positions agree with TRBD1. The V gene end was trimmed by 7 bases and the J gene end by 4 bases; junction bases not matched to a gene: 10. The germline CDR1 and CDR2 sequences are MNHEY and SVGAGI. This CDR3 has 15 residues. In nucleotides, the CDR3 is TGTGCCAGCAAGCCGCTCGGGACAGTTTACAATGAGCAGTTCTTC. Protein product: CASKPLGTVYNEQFF.

This clone was seen only once. The chain recombines TRBV6-6 with TRBJ2-7; D gene uncertain. V shed 4 bases and J shed 2 bases, with 6 bases lying between them. This CDR3 has 12 residues. Germline values: CDR1 MNHNY, CDR2 SVGAGI (reference sequence). Here the CDR3 DNA reads TGTGCCAGCAGTTCTACCACCTACGAGCAGTACTTC. It translates to CASSSTTYEQYF.

The rearrangement links TRBV5-1 to TRBJ1-6; D may be TRBD1 (6 bases). The CDR3 has 15 residues. V was cut by 4 bases and J by 7 bases, with 15 bases left in between. Germline CDR1 reads SGHRS; CDR2 reads YFSETQ. CDR3 region: CASSPDSNENSPLHF. CDR3 nucleotides: TGCGCCAGCAGCCCGGACAGTAATGAGAATTCACCCCTCCACTTT. Full variable domain (remainder filled in from reference TRBV5-1 and TRBJ1-6): KAGVTQTPRYLIKTRGQQVTLSCSPISGHRSVSWYQQTPGQGLQFLFEYFSETQRNKGNFPGRFSGRQFSNSRSEMNVSTLELGDSALYLCASSPDSNENSPLHFGNGTRLTVT.